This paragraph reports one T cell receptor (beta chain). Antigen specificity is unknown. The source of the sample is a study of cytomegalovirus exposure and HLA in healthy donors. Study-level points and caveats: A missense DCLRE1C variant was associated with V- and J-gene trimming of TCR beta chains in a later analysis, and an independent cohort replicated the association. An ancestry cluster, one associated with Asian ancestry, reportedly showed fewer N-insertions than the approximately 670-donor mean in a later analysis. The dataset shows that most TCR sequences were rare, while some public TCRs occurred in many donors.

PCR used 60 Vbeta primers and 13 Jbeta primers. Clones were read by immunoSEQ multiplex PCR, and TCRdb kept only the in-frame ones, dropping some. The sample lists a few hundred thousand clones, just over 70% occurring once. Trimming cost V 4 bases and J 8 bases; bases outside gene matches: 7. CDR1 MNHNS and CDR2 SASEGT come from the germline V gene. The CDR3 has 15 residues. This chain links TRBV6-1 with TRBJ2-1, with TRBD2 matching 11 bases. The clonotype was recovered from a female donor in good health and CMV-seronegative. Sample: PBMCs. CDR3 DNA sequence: TGTGCCAGCAGTGGTCTTAGCGGGAGGGTCGATGAGCAGTTCTTC. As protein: CASSGLSGRVDEQFF.